One and the same sample provided the 17 T cell receptor beta chains below, sequenced in a study of lymphopenia after photon versus proton radiotherapy. The table came from immunoSEQ multiplex PCR; TCRdb's copy has only in-frame clones and leaves some out. The data hold tens of thousands of clones, with just over 90% observed a single time. The sample consisted of peripheral blood, taken from a patient treated with photon-based radiotherapy. Receptors originate from a woman aged 70-85 years with pancreatic cancer.

V usage is TRBV9 and J usage is TRBJ2-5; D might be TRBD1 (6 bases). Germline lookup yields CDR1 SGDLS and CDR2 YYNGEE. The CDR3 is made up of 13 amino acids. V was pared by 0 bases and J by 5 bases, with 8 bases between. The DNA of the CDR3 is TGTGCCAGCAGCGTAGCCCAGGGGGAGACCCAGTACTTC. It translates to CASSVAQGETQYF. The full variable domain, its missing parts supplied by reference TRBV9 and TRBJ2-5, is DSGVTQTPKHLITATGQRVTLRCSPRSGDLSVYWYQQSLDQGLQFLIQYYNGEERAKGNILERFSAQQFPDLHSELNLSSLELGDSALYFCASSVAQGETQYFGPGTRLLVL.

This rearrangement joins TRBV27 to TRBJ2-5; 7 bases are shared with TRBD1. The CDR3 runs to 15 residues. J gave up 0 bases and V 0 bases, and 1 base lay outside the gene matches. The germline gives CDR1 MNHEY, CDR2 SMNVEV (reference sequence). The CDR3 here is CASSLSRGYQETQYF. Written as DNA, the CDR3 is TGTGCCAGCAGTTTATCCAGGGGGTACCAAGAGACCCAGTACTTC.

As DNA, the CDR3 is TGTGCCAGCAGCGTCGGGACAGATCCAACTAGCACAGATACGCAGTATTTT. As protein: CASSVGTDPTSTDTQYF. The chain employs TRBV9 and TRBJ2-3; the match to TRBD1 covers 7 bases. Germline assignment: CDR1 SGDLS and CDR2 YYNGEE. The CDR3 consists of 17 residues. The trim removed 2 bases at V and 0 bases at J, leaving 9 bases unmatched.

This chain uses TRBV11-2 with TRBJ2-3; the match to TRBD2 covers 7 bases. This CDR3 is built from 15 residues. Germline V lookup: CDR1 SGHAT, CDR2 FQNNGV. With V trimmed by 0 bases and J by 5 bases, 5 bases remained unmatched. CDR3 protein: CASSLDGRDGDTQYF. The CDR3 DNA reads TGTGCCAGCAGCTTAGATGGGAGGGACGGAGATACGCAGTATTTT.

The V call is TRBV5-1, the J call TRBJ2-7, with TRBD2 matching 7 bases. The germline V gene has CDR1 SGHRS and CDR2 YFSETQ. This CDR3 comprises 15 residues. V was clipped by 4 bases and J by 3 bases; unmatched bases: 10. As DNA, the CDR3 is TGCGCCAGCAGCCCCCGGGGAGGGGATAACTACGAGCAGTACTTC. Translation: CASSPRGGDNYEQYF.

V usage is TRBV6-1 and J usage is TRBJ2-5; D might be TRBD2 (6 bases). V lost 0 bases and J 1 base, leaving 12 bases between the germline ends. The CDR3 sequence is 16 residues long. The germline CDR1 and CDR2 sequences are MNHNS and SASEGT. CDR3 residues: CASSEAYLGGQETQYF. The DNA for the CDR3 is TGTGCCAGCAGTGAAGCGTACTTGGGGGGCCAAGAGACCCAGTACTTC.

This clone was picked up a small number of times. This sequence joins TRBV7-9 and TRBJ1-2, with a possible D match to TRBD1 (6 bases). V was cut by 5 bases and J by 2 bases, with 12 bases left in between. CDR1 SEHNR and CDR2 FQNEAQ come from the germline V gene (reference sequence). The CDR3 length is 14 residues. CDR3 coding DNA: TGTGCCAGCAGCGCCCGGGGGCACAACTATGGCTACACCTTC. The encoded protein is CASSARGHNYGYTF.

The rearrangement joins TRBV7-2 to TRBJ2-7; no firm D call. The CDR3 loop spans 13 amino acids. Looked up from germline, CDR1 is SGHTA and CDR2 is FQGNSA. Trimming removed 4 bases at V and 2 bases at J, with 9 bases between. The CDR3, as DNA: TGTGCCAGCAGCTCCCGGGCAACCTACGAGCAGTACTTC. Translation gives CASSSRATYEQYF.

V is TRBV27 and J is TRBJ1-2; D call uncertain. In germline, CDR1 is MNHEY, CDR2 SMNVEV (reference sequence). The V end lost 7 bases, the J end lost 9 bases, and 12 bases lay between the germline ends. The CDR3 sequence is 11 residues long. CDR3 sequence: CASKGGGRYTF. The CDR3 DNA reads TGTGCCAGCAAAGGTGGAGGGCGCTACACCTTC.

The J gene is TRBJ2-7, the V gene TRBV11-2; 8 positions agree with TRBD1. The CDR3 runs 15 residues. Germline V gene sequence: CDR1 SGHAT, CDR2 FQNNGV. J lost 3 bases, V lost 3 bases, and 7 bases had no gene match. The CDR3 is CASSLGRGQYYEQYF. CDR3 DNA: TGTGCCAGCAGCTTGGGCAGGGGGCAATACTACGAGCAGTACTTC. The full variable domain, with the rest looked up from reference TRBV11-2 and TRBJ2-7, is EAGVAQSPRYKIIEKRQSVAFWCNPISGHATLYWYQQILGQGPKLLIQFQNNGVVDDSQLPKDRFSAERLKGVDSTLKIQPAKLEDSAVYLCASSLGRGQYYEQYFGPGTRLTVT.

This clone was seen only once. V and J are TRBV9 and TRBJ2-7; the D gene is possibly TRBD2 (5 bases). The CDR3 totals 14 residues. The germline V gene encodes CDR1 SGDLS and CDR2 YYNGEE. V was pared by 4 bases and J by 2 bases, with 13 bases between. The CDR3 is CASSPSGSPYEQYF. The CDR3 bases are TGTGCCAGCAGCCCGAGCGGATCGCCCTACGAGCAGTACTTC.

This chain uses TRBV4-3 with TRBJ2-5, with D possibly matching TRBD2 (7 bases). The J call may be mistaken, given a closer DNA end match to TRBJ2-7. CDR1 and CDR2 (germline): LGHNA, YSLEER. The CDR3 sequence is 15 residues long. CDR3 in amino acids: CASSQGGGYGYEQYF. The DNA of the CDR3 is TGCGCCAGCAGCCAGGGAGGGGGGTACGGCTACGAGCAGTACTTC.

V gene TRBV5-1 combines with J gene TRBJ1-3, with D hard to call. Trimming shortened V by 0 bases and J by 0 bases, and 16 bases separated the two germline ends. The CDR3 extends over 18 amino acids. Germline V gene sequence: CDR1 SGHRS, CDR2 YFSETQ. DNA for the CDR3: TGCGCCAGCAGCTTGGGAGGCGGCATGACGAGCTCTGGAAACACCATATATTTT. Protein sequence: CASSLGGGMTSSGNTIYF.

This clone has just one count. The rearrangement uses TRBV7-3 and TRBJ2-1; D may match TRBD1 or TRBD2 (5 bases each). This CDR3 is built from 13 residues. V lost 5 bases and J lost 4, with 9 bases in between. CDR1 is SGHTA, CDR2 FQGTGA, per germline. The CDR3 bases are TGTGCCAGCAGCCAGGGCGGGTACAATGAGCAGTTCTTC. Protein product: CASSQGGYNEQFF.

This clone was detected only once. This chain connects TRBV6-1 to TRBJ1-5; 7 bases fit TRBD1. CDR3 size: 13 residues. The trim removed 6 bases at V and 1 base at J, leaving 0 bases unmatched. The germline V gene encodes CDR1 MNHNS and CDR2 SASEGT. The CDR3 DNA reads TGTGCCAGCAGGACAGGGAGCAATCAGCCCCAGCATTTT. Amino acids: CASRTGSNQPQHF.

The chain combines TRBV27 with TRBJ2-5; D not certain. The J call is in doubt because the DNA end fits TRBJ2-7 better. This CDR3 has 15 residues. The V gene's germline CDR1 is MNHEY and CDR2 SMNVEV (reference sequence). The CDR3 DNA sequence: TGTGCCAGCAGTTTCCCCTCGGGTCCTTTCCACGAGCAGTACTTC. Protein sequence: CASSFPSGPFHEQYF.

The rearrangement links TRBV19 to TRBJ2-7, with D possibly being TRBD1 or TRBD2 (6 bases each). Germline V gene lookup returns CDR1 LNHDA and CDR2 SQIVND (reference sequence). Between the trimmed V and J ends, which lost 3 bases and 3 bases, there was a span of 12 bases. The CDR3 runs to 14 residues. The DNA for the CDR3 is TGTGCCAGTAGTATTGGGGGGCTTAACTACGAGCAGTACTTC. Encoded protein: CASSIGGLNYEQYF.